The sequence of this TCR beta chain was determined in a study of blood T cell repertoires in COVID-19. As for the study in general: COVID-19 samples, acute and convalescent, were from the United States, Italy and Spain.

V dropped 4 bases and J dropped 6 bases, with 11 bases sitting between them. Germline V CDR1 and CDR2: ENHRY, SYGVKD. This CDR3 has 13 amino acids. Sequencing used immunoSEQ multiplex PCR; TCRdb keeps in-frame clones, though not all of them. In the table there are 200,000 to 250,000 clones, almost 90% of which are singletons. This chain connects TRBV10-3 to TRBJ2-3; perhaps TRBD1 as D (6 bases). The sequence came from a man aged 25 to 40 who had been exposed to COVID-19. The sample taken for sequencing was PBMCs or T cells enriched from blood (not recorded which). The CDR3 here is CAISATGQDTQYF. CDR3 nucleotide sequence: TGTGCCATCAGTGCGACAGGTCAGGATACGCAGTATTTT.